The 32 T cell receptor beta chains given below trace back to one sample, sequenced in a study of graft-versus-host responses after intestinal transplantation. The repertoire was sequenced with immunoSEQ multiplex PCR; TCRdb's copy has only in-frame clones and lacks some. This sample yields more than 95,000 clones, of which about nine tenths are seen a single time; roughly 0.2% belongs to the top ten. For these TCRs, the target antigens are not known. Sequenced here: unstimulated CD4+ T cells sorted from spleen or lymph node cells, sampled before intestinal transplant. All receptors come from a human donor who received an intestinal transplant.

In its sample, this clone was seen a few times. The gene calls are TRBV11-3 and TRBJ2-2, with 9 bases matching TRBD1. Looked up from germline, CDR1 is SGHNT and CDR2 is YENEEA. The CDR3 runs 15 residues. The J segment lost 5 bases and the V segment lost 0 bases, leaving 1 base of the junction unmatched. The CDR3 region has the DNA TGTGCCAGCAGCTTAGATGGGACAGGGACCGGGGAGCTGTTTTTT. This sequence encodes CASSLDGTGTGELFF.

The rearrangement joins TRBV2 to TRBJ1-6; no firm D call. The CDR3 has 15 amino acids. Germline V gene lookup returns CDR1 SNHLY and CDR2 FYNNEI. Trimming took off 3 bases at V and 10 bases at J, with 16 bases between the two ends. The CDR3, as DNA: TGTGCCAGCAGTGAGGAGGGCAGTCAGTTCTCACCCCTCCACTTT. This codes for CASSEEGSQFSPLHF.

This chain connects TRBV27 to TRBJ2-7, with 7 bases fitting TRBD1. The CDR3 consists of 15 residues. Looked up from germline, CDR1 is MNHEY and CDR2 is SMNVEV (reference sequence). Trimming at V came to 5 bases and at J to 0 bases, leaving 7 bases not matched to a gene. CDR3 amino acids: CASSKGAYTSYEQYF. In DNA, the CDR3 is TGTGCCAGCAGTAAGGGGGCTTATACCTCCTACGAGCAGTACTTC.

As DNA, the CDR3 is TGCGCCACCCAGGCCGATAACACCGGGGAGCTGTTTTTT. It codes for CATQADNTGELFF. The chain joins TRBV10-1 to TRBJ2-2; no clear D. Trimming stripped 10 bases from V and 2 bases from J, with 11 bases between. The germline CDR1 and CDR2 sequences are WNHNN and SYGVQD (reference sequence). CDR3 size: 13 residues.

This chain uses TRBV18 with TRBJ1-2; 10 bases match TRBD1. The V gene end was trimmed by 2 bases and the J gene end by 3 bases; junction bases not matched to a gene: 0. In germline, CDR1 is KGHSH, CDR2 LQKENI. CDR3 size: 14 residues. The CDR3 bases are TGTGCCAGCTCACCAGGGACAGGGGACTATGGCTACACCTTC. Amino acid sequence: CASSPGTGDYGYTF.

V and J are TRBV18 and TRBJ2-7, with TRBD2 matching 9 bases. V shed 2 bases, J shed 4 bases, and the junction held 6 bases outside the gene matches. CDR3 size: 15 residues. Looked up from germline, CDR1 is KGHSH and CDR2 is LQKENI. The CDR3 DNA reads TGTGCCAGCTCACCAGCGACTAGCGGAGCATACGAGCAGTACTTC. It yields the protein CASSPATSGAYEQYF.

J is TRBJ2-5 and V is TRBV25-1; 9 bases fit TRBD1. CDR3 length equals 16 residues. V lost 7 bases to trimming and J lost 4 bases; unmatched junction nucleotides: 13. Looked up from germline, CDR1 is MGHDK and CDR2 is SYGVNS. CDR3 residues: CASTSLLRTGVETQYF. The CDR3 DNA reads as TGTGCCAGCACCTCGCTACTAAGGACAGGGGTAGAGACCCAGTACTTC. Looking up the rest from reference TRBV25-1 and TRBJ2-5 gives the full variable domain: EADIYQTPRYLVIGTGKKITLECSQTMGHDKMYWYQQDPGMELHLIHYSYGVNSTEKGDLSSESTVSRIRTEHFPLTLESARPSHTSQYLCASTSLLRTGVETQYFGPGTRLLVL.

V and J are TRBV7-2 and TRBJ2-1, with D possibly TRBD1 on 5 matching bases. V was clipped by 1 base and J by 2 bases, with 9 bases between them. The germline V gene has CDR1 SGHTA and CDR2 FQGNSA. CDR3 length: 15 residues. This chain's CDR3 is CASSLGTTAYNEQFF. The CDR3 bases are TGTGCCAGCAGCTTAGGGACAACTGCCTACAATGAGCAGTTCTTC.

The V call is TRBV27, the J call TRBJ2-1; D may be TRBD1 (6 bases). Germline values: CDR1 MNHEY, CDR2 SMNVEV (reference sequence). This CDR3 region has 15 residues. Between the trimmed V and J ends, which lost 7 bases and 5 bases, there was a span of 18 bases. CDR3 sequence reads: CASIPFDRRDNEQFF. CDR3 bases: TGTGCCAGCATCCCTTTCGACAGGAGAGACAATGAGCAGTTCTTC.

The chain links TRBV5-5 to TRBJ2-6, with D perhaps TRBD2 (6 bases). The CDR3 sequence is 19 residues long. Germline loops: CDR1 SGHKS, CDR2 YYEKEE (reference sequence). Trimming removed 0 bases at V and 0 bases at J, with 16 bases between. The CDR3 spells CASSLGLGVGTSGANVLTF. In DNA, the CDR3 is TGTGCCAGCAGCTTGGGACTAGGGGTTGGTACCTCTGGGGCCAACGTCCTGACTTTC.

The V call is TRBV28, the J call TRBJ1-5; 8 bases align to TRBD1. This CDR3 region has 15 residues. The germline CDR1 and CDR2 sequences are MDHEN and SYDVKM. V gave up 4 bases and J gave up 4 bases; unmatched junction bases: 6. CDR3 residues: CASSYGTGRNQPQHF. The CDR3 nucleotides are TGTGCCAGCAGTTACGGGACAGGTCGGAATCAGCCCCAGCATTTT.

The rearrangement joins TRBV5-1 to TRBJ2-2, with D possibly being TRBD2 (5 bases). The CDR3 contains 15 residues. Germline V CDR1 and CDR2: SGHRS, YFSETQ. V dropped 4 bases and J dropped 3 bases, with 13 bases sitting between them. CDR3 residues: CASSQDSAYTGELFF. CDR3 coding DNA: TGCGCCAGCAGCCAGGACTCAGCGTACACCGGGGAGCTGTTTTTT.

The chain carries TRBV29-1 and TRBJ2-3; D not resolved. Looked up from germline, CDR1 is SQVTM and CDR2 is ANQGSEA. The CDR3 is 12 residues long. The CDR3 DNA reads as TGCAGTCAAACACAGAGCACAGATACGCAGTATTTT. It is translated as CSQTQSTDTQYF.

This clone showed up just a few times. The J gene is TRBJ1-1, the V gene TRBV5-4; 8 nucleotides match TRBD1. Trimming at V came to 0 bases and at J to 5 bases, leaving 3 bases not matched to a gene. The germline CDR1 and CDR2 sequences are SGHNT and YYREEE (reference sequence). The CDR3 has 14 amino acids. CDR3 DNA: TGTGCCAGCAGCTTGGGACAGGGGAAAACTGAAGCTTTCTTT. Its protein is CASSLGQGKTEAFF. Based on the CDR3 plus reference TRBV5-4 and TRBJ1-1, the full variable domain is ETGVTQSPTHLIKTRGQQVTLRCSSQSGHNTVSWYQQALGQGPQFIFQYYREEENGRGNFPPRFSGLQFPNYSSELNVNALELDDSALYLCASSLGQGKTEAFFGQGTRLTVV.

The chain couples TRBV5-1 to TRBJ2-5, with D possibly being TRBD2 (5 bases). Trimming pared 4 bases from V and 5 bases from J, leaving 12 bases between. The CDR3 contains 13 residues. Germline V gene sequence: CDR1 SGHRS, CDR2 YFSETQ. CDR3 DNA sequence: TGCGCCAGCAGCCTCGGACTTGCTGAGACCCAGTACTTC. Residues: CASSLGLAETQYF.

The J gene is TRBJ2-1, the V gene TRBV5-6; 8 bases map to TRBD2. The length of the CDR3 is 16 residues. Germline V gene data show CDR1 as SGHDT and CDR2 as YYEEEE. The ends lost 0 bases at V and 9 bases at J; junction bases unmatched: 11. CDR3 loop: CASSLVGKRGRTEQFF. The CDR3 DNA sequence: TGTGCCAGCAGCTTGGTCGGAAAGCGGGGGAGGACTGAGCAGTTCTTC. Based on the CDR3 plus reference TRBV5-6 and TRBJ2-1, the full variable domain is DAGVTQSPTHLIKTRGQQVTLRCSPKSGHDTVSWYQQALGQGPQFIFQYYEEEERQRGNFPDRFSGHQFPNYSSELNVNALLLGDSALYLCASSLVGKRGRTEQFFGPGTRLTVL.

V usage is TRBV5-1 and J usage is TRBJ2-5; TRBD1 might be the D (6 bases). Germline loops: CDR1 SGHRS, CDR2 YFSETQ. This CDR3 region has 15 residues. The ends were cut back, 5 bases at V and 5 bases at J, with 19 bases in the middle. The CDR3 loop is CASSPRQAEWETQYF. For the CDR3, the DNA is TGCGCCAGCAGTCCCCGACAGGCAGAGTGGGAGACCCAGTACTTC.

This rearrangement joins TRBV5-7 to TRBJ1-3; 10 bases fit TRBD1. TRBV5-7 has ORF status, its function being uncertain. This CDR3 contains 16 residues. Losses at the gene ends were 4 bases for V and 9 bases for J; bases not matched to a gene: 13. For the CDR3, the DNA is TGTGCCAGCAGCAGAGACAGGGGGCCGACGTCCCTCACCATATATTTT. Translating it yields CASSRDRGPTSLTIYF.

The gene calls are TRBV5-1 and TRBJ1-2, with TRBD1 matching 10 bases. With V trimmed by 3 bases and J by 8 bases, 4 bases remained unmatched. The germline V gene encodes CDR1 SGHRS and CDR2 YFSETQ. The CDR3 length is 13 residues. CDR3 coding DNA: TGCGCCAGCAGCTCTGGGACAGGGGTCGGCTACACCTTC. Protein sequence: CASSSGTGVGYTF.

This clone was seen only a few times. Here the CDR3 reads CASSRGGLSYEQYF. CDR3 DNA: TGTGCCAGCAGTCGGGGGGGCTTATCCTACGAGCAGTACTTC. The rearrangement uses TRBV6-5 and TRBJ2-7, with TRBD2 matching 8 bases. Unmatched junction bases numbered 4, after V lost 5 bases and J lost 1 base. The CDR3 consists of 14 residues. Germline V CDR1 and CDR2: MNHEY, SVGAGI.

This chain links TRBV28 with TRBJ1-1; D ambiguous. CDR1 and CDR2 from the germline V gene are MDHEN and SYDVKM. This CDR3 contains 17 residues. V lost 3 bases to trimming and J lost 1 base, with 18 bases between them. The chain's CDR3 is CASSFMDRRWENTEAFF. In nucleotides, the CDR3 is TGTGCCAGCAGTTTTATGGACCGGAGGTGGGAGAACACTGAAGCTTTCTTT.

This chain links TRBV2 with TRBJ2-7; 7 bases align to TRBD2. The V and J ends lost 10 bases and 1 base, in that order; junction bases with no gene match: 10. This CDR3 has 14 residues. Per germline, CDR1 SNHLY and CDR2 FYNNEI. CDR3 sequence reads: CATGGGRVSYEQYF. CDR3 DNA: TGTGCCACCGGTGGCGGGAGAGTGTCCTACGAGCAGTACTTC. The variable domain in full, with the rest retrieved from reference TRBV2 and TRBJ2-7, is EPEVTQTPSHQVTQMGQEVILRCVPISNHLYFYWYRQILGQKVEFLVSFYNNEISEKSEIFDDQFSVERPDGSNFTLKIRSTKLEDSAMYFCATGGGRVSYEQYFGPGTRLTVT.

V is TRBV11-2 and J is TRBJ2-7; D is undetermined. Trimming removed 2 bases from V and 5 bases from J, with 4 bases in between. This CDR3 spans 11 amino acids. Germline CDR1 and CDR2: SGHAT and FQNNGV. CDR3 nucleotide sequence: TGTGCCAGCAGCTTAAGCCACGAGCAGTACTTC. Amino acids: CASSLSHEQYF.

The gene calls are TRBV7-8 and TRBJ2-2; D is perhaps TRBD1 (6 bases). Germline V gene data show CDR1 as SGHVS and CDR2 as FQNEAQ. Trimming stripped 8 bases from V and 4 bases from J, with 14 bases between. This CDR3 is 14 amino acids long. The CDR3 loop is CASFRTVSTGELFF. The CDR3 DNA reads TGTGCCAGCTTCCGGACAGTTTCCACCGGGGAGCTGTTTTTT.

In its sample, this clone was seen once. V usage is TRBV10-1 and J usage is TRBJ1-3; no clear D gene. The germline V and J ends were trimmed by 0 bases and 0 bases, with 9 bases remaining between them. Germline CDR1 is WNHNN and CDR2 is SYGVQD (reference sequence). The CDR3 length is 16 residues. This CDR3 is CASSESRALSGNTIYF. CDR3 DNA: TGCGCCAGCAGTGAGTCGCGGGCCCTCTCTGGAAACACCATATATTTT.

In nucleotides, the CDR3 is TGTGCCAGCAGTAAACCGGGACAGGGGCTCAATGAGCAGTTCTTC. This translates into CASSKPGQGLNEQFF. The V and J genes are TRBV6-5 and TRBJ2-1, with 10 nucleotides matching TRBD1. The CDR3 spans 15 residues. The V gene's germline CDR1 is MNHEY and CDR2 SVGAGI. Germline trimming cut 5 bases from V and 6 bases from J; bases unmatched to any gene: 7.

The chain carries TRBV6-1 and TRBJ1-2; D is ambiguous. Trimming left V 7 bases short and J 7 bases short, with 16 bases between. The germline V gene has CDR1 MNHNS and CDR2 SASEGT. The CDR3 sequence is 13 residues long. In DNA, the CDR3 is TGTGCCAGCACCTTTGACCCGGCGGGTGGCTACACCTTC. It is translated as CASTFDPAGGYTF.

J is TRBJ1-1 and V is TRBV7-9, with 9 bases fitting TRBD1. The germline V gene encodes CDR1 SEHNR and CDR2 FQNEAQ (reference sequence). The J segment lost 0 bases and the V segment lost 0 bases, leaving 11 bases of the junction unmatched. CDR3 length: 19 residues. The CDR3 DNA is TGTGCCAGCAGCTTAGCCACGACTCGGGACAGGGTTATGAACACTGAAGCTTTCTTT. It codes for CASSLATTRDRVMNTEAFF.

V is TRBV9 and J is TRBJ2-2; 12 nucleotides align to TRBD2. Looked up from germline, CDR1 is SGDLS and CDR2 is YYNGEE. This CDR3 comprises 15 residues. V was clipped by 4 bases and J by 5 bases; unmatched bases: 3. For the CDR3, the DNA is TGTGCCAGCAGCCAACTAGCGGGAGGAACCGGGGAGCTGTTTTTT. It codes for CASSQLAGGTGELFF.

This chain joins TRBV7-2 and TRBJ1-6; 8 nucleotides align to TRBD1. Unmatched junction bases numbered 7, after V lost 6 bases and J lost 6 bases. CDR1 is SGHTA, CDR2 FQGNSA, per germline. The CDR3 runs 15 residues. The CDR3 nucleotides are TGTGCCAGCAGGGCCGGGACAGGAACTAATTCACCCCTCCACTTT. Its translation: CASRAGTGTNSPLHF.

The chain combines TRBV5-6 with TRBJ2-3, with TRBD2 identical over 12 bases. Germline V gene sequence: CDR1 SGHDT, CDR2 YYEEEE. With V trimmed by 0 bases and J by 7 bases, 6 bases remained unmatched. This CDR3 spans 16 amino acids. CDR3 sequence reads: CASSLELAGGPNTQYF. As DNA, the CDR3 is TGTGCCAGCAGCTTGGAGCTAGCGGGGGGGCCAAATACGCAGTATTTT.

The chain is built from TRBV23-1 and TRBJ1-4, with D maybe TRBD1 (5 bases). TRBV23-1 is an ORF; its function is uncertain. This CDR3 is built from 12 residues. V was cut by 4 bases and J by 12 bases, with 12 bases left in between. CDR3 region: CASSPRAGQLFF. The CDR3 DNA follows: TGCGCCAGCAGTCCTCGAGCGGGGCAACTGTTTTTT.